One sample yielded the 17 T cell receptor beta chains listed below, sequenced in a study of regulatory T cells (dated by TCRdb to the late 2010s). Broader findings and caveats from the paper: Compared with both autologous conventional CD4+ cells and control regulatory T cells, regulatory T cells from CD3G-deficient patients had reduced Shannon diversity.

The method was the immunoSEQ multiplex PCR assay. In the multiplex PCR, 52 forward TRBV primers and 13 reverse TRBJ primers were used, and assay-based and computational corrections were applied for amplification bias. TCRdb retrieved this table from immuneACCESS and kept in-frame rearrangements only. Not all clones are present; in checked studies, unresolved V genes account for under half, and no reason is known for the remainder. For this sample there are about 5,700 clones; around 87% appear just once. The ten top clones hold approximately 2% of the sample. Their cognate antigens are unknown. Specimen: CD4+ Tregs sorted from blood. The receptor source for this set is a person aged 18-29 years with CD3G deficiency.

The V gene is TRBV7-8, the J gene TRBJ2-7; D is possibly TRBD1 or TRBD2 (6 bases each). The ends were cut back, 8 bases at V and 7 bases at J, with 18 bases in the middle. CDR3 size: 13 residues. From germline, CDR1 is SGHVS and CDR2 FQNEAQ. CDR3 bases: TGTGCCAGCTCTGCGGGACATGAGGGGGAGCAGTACTTC. This encodes CASSAGHEGEQYF.

This sequence joins TRBV6-1 and TRBJ2-3; tentatively, D is TRBD1 (6 bases). Germline V gene lookup returns CDR1 MNHNS and CDR2 SASEGT. V lost 8 bases, J lost 2 bases, and 11 bases lay in between. The CDR3 loop spans 13 amino acids. This CDR3 is CASADRSTDTQYF. The CDR3 nucleotides read TGTGCCAGCGCGGACAGATCCACAGATACGCAGTATTTT.

The chain is built from TRBV19 and TRBJ2-3; D not resolved. CDR1 and CDR2 (germline): LNHDA, SQIVND (reference sequence). This CDR3 has 14 residues. Trimming shortened V by 5 bases and J by 4 bases, and 13 bases separated the two germline ends. CDR3 region: CASSVDGVADTQYF. DNA for the CDR3: TGTGCCAGTAGTGTTGACGGCGTAGCAGATACGCAGTATTTT. The full variable domain, completed using reference TRBV19 and TRBJ2-3, is DGGITQSPKYLFRKEGQNVTLSCEQNLNHDAMYWYRQDPGQGLRLIYYSQIVNDFQKGDIAEGYSVSREKKESFPLTVTSAQKNPTAFYLCASSVDGVADTQYFGPGTRLTVL.

The chain recombines TRBV27 with TRBJ2-5; D remains ambiguous. Trimming took 3 bases from V and 4 from J, leaving 9 bases between them. Per the germline V gene, CDR1 is MNHEY and CDR2 is SMNVEV (reference sequence). This CDR3 is built from 13 residues. CDR3 nucleotide sequence: TGTGCCAGCAGTTTCCTACCAGGAGAGACCCAGTACTTC. Its protein product is CASSFLPGETQYF.

The chain joins TRBV11-2 to TRBJ2-7, with D perhaps being TRBD1 or TRBD2 (5 bases each). Germline CDR1 and CDR2: SGHAT and FQNNGV. Trimming pared 1 base from V and 5 bases from J, leaving 15 bases between. The CDR3 contains 15 residues. CDR3 residues: CASSLGLRGPHEQYF. CDR3 bases: TGTGCCAGCAGCTTAGGGTTACGGGGACCACACGAGCAGTACTTC.

This clone appeared once. The rearrangement links TRBV7-9 to TRBJ2-3; D gene uncertain. The V end lost 3 bases, the J end lost 1 base, and 5 bases lay between the germline ends. Per germline, CDR1 SEHNR and CDR2 FQNEAQ (reference sequence). This CDR3 is built from 13 residues. The CDR3 nucleotides are TGTGCCAGCAGCTTGGAACGCACAGATACGCAGTATTTT. This codes for CASSLERTDTQYF.

The chain has TRBV19 and TRBJ2-1; a weak D match, TRBD2 (5 bases). The CDR3 runs to 14 residues. V lost 1 base and J lost 8, with 12 bases in between. In germline, CDR1 is LNHDA, CDR2 SQIVND (reference sequence). The CDR3 DNA reads TGTGCCAGTAGTATAGGCCGCCCGAGGGATGAGCAGTTCTTC. Its translation: CASSIGRPRDEQFF.

The chain is built from TRBV4-3 and TRBJ2-5, with 11 bases fitting TRBD1. The ends lost 0 bases at V and 3 bases at J; junction bases unmatched: 15. In germline, CDR1 is LGHNA, CDR2 YSLEER. The CDR3 has 20 residues. The CDR3, as DNA: TGCGCCAGCAGCCAAGATACGTGGGCGGGACAGGGGGGCCTTAAAGAGACCCAGTACTTC. It yields the protein CASSQDTWAGQGGLKETQYF.

The chain recombines TRBV6-4 with TRBJ1-2; 8 positions match TRBD1. Trimming removed 6 bases from V and 8 bases from J; junction bases left unmatched: 17. The CDR3 runs to 16 residues. Germline lookup yields CDR1 MRHNA and CDR2 SNTAGT. The DNA for the CDR3 is TGTGCCAGCAGGAAGATGACAGGGGCTGACGCGTACGGCTACACCTTC. Encoded protein: CASRKMTGADAYGYTF.

The chain has TRBV10-2 and TRBJ2-1, with TRBD2 as a possible D gene (7 bases). Germline lookup yields CDR1 WSHSY and CDR2 SAAADI. Trimming left V 4 bases short and J 7 bases short, with 20 bases between. This CDR3 spans 16 amino acids. CDR3 DNA: TGCGCCAGCAGTGGTTGGTCCGGGGGGCCGTTTAATGAGCAGTTCTTC. As protein: CASSGWSGGPFNEQFF.

V usage is TRBV18 and J usage is TRBJ2-1; the D gene could be TRBD1 or TRBD2 (6 bases each). Germline values: CDR1 KGHSH, CDR2 LQKENI. V lost 3 bases and J lost 7, with 13 bases in between. The CDR3 contains 14 residues. The CDR3 loop reads CASSPQRGGNEQFF. For the CDR3, the DNA is TGTGCCAGCTCACCTCAGAGAGGGGGGAATGAGCAGTTCTTC.

The V call is TRBV5-1, the J call TRBJ1-1; D might be TRBD1 (6 bases). Trimming shortened V by 1 base and J by 1 base, and 11 bases separated the two germline ends. From germline, CDR1 is SGHRS and CDR2 YFSETQ. This CDR3 spans 15 amino acids. CDR3 in amino acids: CASSLSGGANTEAFF. The CDR3, as DNA: TGCGCCAGCAGCTTGTCGGGGGGCGCGAACACTGAAGCTTTCTTT.

The chain uses TRBV7-6 and TRBJ1-1; the D gene is possibly TRBD1 (6 bases). The germline V gene encodes CDR1 SGHVS and CDR2 FNYEAQ. V was pared by 5 bases and J by 10 bases, with 17 bases between. The CDR3 covers 13 residues. In DNA, the CDR3 is TGTGCCAGCAGCCGTAGCCCCGGGGGGCCAGCTTTCTTT. It yields the protein CASSRSPGGPAFF.

The rearrangement joins TRBV7-8 to TRBJ2-7, with TRBD1 as a possible D gene (6 bases). Trimming left V 5 bases short and J 9 bases short, with 17 bases between. Germline V gene sequence: CDR1 SGHVS, CDR2 FQNEAQ. This CDR3 has 13 residues. Here the CDR3 reads CASSPNRAGLQYF. As DNA, the CDR3 is TGTGCCAGCAGCCCTAACAGGGCCGGTTTGCAGTACTTC.

The chain links TRBV28 to TRBJ2-7; 7 bases map to TRBD1. The V segment lost 4 bases and the J segment 6 bases; nucleotides outside the gene matches: 6. The length of the CDR3 is 13 residues. The germline CDR1 and CDR2 sequences are MDHEN and SYDVKM. The CDR3 sequence is CASSYSTGREQYF. DNA of the CDR3: TGTGCCAGCAGTTATTCGACAGGGCGCGAGCAGTACTTC.

The chain couples TRBV20-1 to TRBJ2-5; the D gene is possibly TRBD2 (6 bases). CDR3 length: 11 residues. Per germline, CDR1 DFQATT and CDR2 SNEGSKA (reference sequence). The CDR3 sequence is CSVGGQETQYF. The CDR3 DNA sequence: TGCTCGGTGGGGGGACAAGAGACCCAGTACTTC.

As to this clone: A read error may produce the germline difference seen at one junction end. The genes are TRBV5-1 and TRBJ2-1; 8 nucleotides line up with TRBD2. This CDR3 comprises 15 residues. Per the germline V gene, CDR1 is SGHRS and CDR2 is YFSETQ. Here the CDR3 reads CTSSLSGGASHEQFF. The DNA for the CDR3 is TGCACCAGCAGCTTGTCCGGGGGGGCCAGCCATGAGCAGTTCTTC. Based on the CDR3 plus reference TRBV5-1 and TRBJ2-1, the full variable domain is KAGVTQTPRYLIKTRGQQVTLSCSPISGHRSVSWYQQTPGQGLQFLFEYFSETQRNKGNFPGRFSGRQFSNSRSEMNVSTLELGDSALYLCTSSLSGGASHEQFFGPGTRLTVL.